Listed below are T cell receptor beta chains from one sample, sequenced in a study of CD8 T cells in Susac syndrome. A single record per CDR3 protein comes from TCRdb applying MiXCR to the immunoSEQ multiplex PCR reads. This sample has roughly 200,000 distinct CDR3 sequences, with approximately 95% found just once. The material sequenced was CD4+ T cells from PBMCs. These receptors originate from a human donor with multiple sclerosis. Each CDR3 is given with its conserved first and last residue. Fields, in order: D gene, clone size, J gene, V gene, CDR3 DNA, CDR3 protein. A D gene is named only where the DNA matches it firmly. Clone size, where shown, is once, few, many, or a class for clones that have expanded.

TRBD1,NA,TRBJ1-5,TRBV3-1,TGTGCCAGCAGCCAGACCCAGGGGGAAAATCAGCCCCAGCATTTT,CASSQTQGENQPQHF
NA,NA,TRBJ1-5,TRBV10-3,TGTGCCATCAGTGCAGGGACAACTAATCAGCCCCAGCATTTT,CAISAGTTNQPQHF
NA,NA,TRBJ1-2,TRBV29-1,TGCAGCGCCCAGAGGAACATCGGTGGCTACACCTTC,CSAQRNIGGYTF
NA,NA,TRBJ2-1,TRBV20-1,TGCAGTGCTAGAGATCTCAATGAGCAGTTCTTC,CSARDLNEQFF
NA,NA,TRBJ2-5,TRBV18,TGTGCCAGCTCACCCAGCGGACACCAAGAGACCCAGTACTTC,CASSPSGHQETQYF
NA,NA,TRBJ1-6,TRBV5-6,TGTGCCAGCAGCTCAAGGGAACGGGGTTCACCCCTCCACTTT,CASSSRERGSPLHF
TRBD1,NA,TRBJ2-3,TRBV20-1,TGCAGTGCCCCCGACAGGGGAACAGATACGCAGTATTTT,CSAPDRGTDTQYF
NA,NA,TRBJ1-2,TRBV5-6,TGTGCCAGCAGCTTTCTGTTGGACAGCAACTATGGCTACACCTTC,CASSFLLDSNYGYTF
TRBD2,NA,TRBJ2-1,TRBV6-1,TGTGCCAGCAGTACTGGACTAGCGGGGGCGGATGAGCAGTTCTTC,CASSTGLAGADEQFF
NA,NA,TRBJ1-5,TRBV6-2/TRBV6-3,TGTGCCAGCAGTTCCTCAGGTCCCCAGCATTTT,CASSSSGPQHF
NA,NA,TRBJ1-4,TRBV29-1,TGCAGCGTGACTATGGACAGTATAAATGAAAAACTGTTTTTT,CSVTMDSINEKLFF
NA,once,TRBJ2-2,TRBV29-1,TGCAGCGTTGGCAGGGGTCCGCAGGTGTTTTTT,CSVGRGPQVFF
TRBD1,NA,TRBJ1-5,TRBV29-1,TGCAGCGCTACGGGGACAGGGGGCAATCAGCCCCAGCATTTT,CSATGTGGNQPQHF
NA,NA,TRBJ2-2,TRBV20-1,TGCAGTGCTAGAACCACCCAGGGGCGACCCGGGGAGCTGTTTTTT,CSARTTQGRPGELFF
NA,NA,TRBJ2-1,TRBV11-2,TGTGCCAGCCGAGGAGTTAGGGGGAGCCATGAGCAGTTCTTC,CASRGVRGSHEQFF
NA,NA,TRBJ2-6,TRBV30,TGTGCCGCACCAGGGGCCTCTGGGGCCAACGTCCTGACTTTC,CAAPGASGANVLTF
NA,NA,TRBJ2-7,TRBV2,TGTGCCAGCAGTGAACGACGGAGCTCCTACGAGCAGTACTTC,CASSERRSSYEQYF
NA,NA,TRBJ2-5,TRBV9,TGTGCCAGCAGCGTGCGGGGGCACCACCAAGAGACCCAGTACTTC,CASSVRGHHQETQYF
TRBD2,NA,TRBJ2-3,TRBV4-1,TGCGCCAGCAGCCAAGTGGTGACTAGCGGGGCTCCGAGGACGCAGTATTTT,CASSQVVTSGAPRTQYF
NA,NA,TRBJ2-3,TRBV27,TGTGCCAGCAGTTTAGGCGGACTGGTCGGAGATACGCAGTATTTT,CASSLGGLVGDTQYF
NA,NA,TRBJ2-3,TRBV9,TGTGCCAGTGGGGAGTATACGCAGTATTTT,CASGEYTQYF
NA,once,TRBJ2-2,TRBV9,TGTGCCAGCAGCGTAGAGAACACCGGGGAGCTGTTTTTT,CASSVENTGELFF
NA,NA,TRBJ1-1,TRBV3-1,TGTGCCAGCAGCCATGAGAGGAACACTGAAGCTTTCTTT,CASSHERNTEAFF
NA,NA,TRBJ1-4,TRBV20-1,TGCAGTTTAGGGCGGCGGGATAATGAAAAACTGTTTTTT,CSLGRRDNEKLFF
TRBD1,NA,TRBJ1-6,TRBV25-1,TGTGCCAGCAGTGACCCAGGGGGACGATCACCCCTCCACTTT,CASSDPGGRSPLHF
NA,NA,TRBJ2-5,TRBV12-3/TRBV12-4,TGTGCCAGCAGTTCGGGACTTCAAGAGACCCAGTACTTC,CASSSGLQETQYF
NA,NA,TRBJ2-3,TRBV20-1,TGCAGTGCTAGAGATTTCCCCCTCACAGATACGCAGTATTTT,CSARDFPLTDTQYF
NA,NA,TRBJ2-5,TRBV24-1,TGTGCCACCTCTGGAGGGTCAGGACCCCAAGAGACCCAGTACTTC,CATSGGSGPQETQYF
NA,NA,TRBJ2-3,TRBV2,TGTGCCAGCAGTGTTAACAGGCAACCTAGCACAGATACGCAGTATTTT,CASSVNRQPSTDTQYF
TRBD2,once,TRBJ2-7,TRBV28,TGTGCCAGCAGTTCACCCGGGACTAGGGGCTCCTACGAGCAGTACTTC,CASSSPGTRGSYEQYF
NA,once,TRBJ2-1,TRBV3-1,TGTGCCAGCAGCCAAGATTGGGGGGGCAGATACAATGAGCAGTTCTTC,CASSQDWGGRYNEQFF
NA,NA,TRBJ2-5,TRBV15,TGTGCCACCGGTGGACAGACGTACCAAGAGACCCAGTACTTC,CATGGQTYQETQYF
NA,NA,TRBJ1-2,TRBV29-1,TGCAGCGGTGGAGAAGGAGGGTATGGCTACACCTTC,CSGGEGGYGYTF
TRBD1,NA,TRBJ1-2,TRBV29-1,TGCAGCGTTGAAGACCGGACAGGGCTTGACGGCTACACCTTC,CSVEDRTGLDGYTF
NA,NA,TRBJ2-5,TRBV30,TGTGCCTGGAGTGTACTAAGACTTCAAGAGACCCAGTACTTC,CAWSVLRLQETQYF
NA,NA,TRBJ2-5,TRBV20-1,TGCAGTGCTAGAGCTCGAGGGTTGGAGACCCAGTACTTC,CSARARGLETQYF
NA,NA,TRBJ1-3,TRBV29-1,TGCAGCGTGGCTCCTCCCGGGGGGGCCCTCTCTGGAAACACCATATATTTT,CSVAPPGGALSGNTIYF